This TCR beta chain comes out of a study of CD8+ T cells in alopecia areata. This CDR3 contains 15 residues. Germline V gene sequence: CDR1 LGHNA, CDR2 YNFKEQ. The junction had 1 base not matched to a gene; V was cut back by 0 bases and J by 1 base. Noted treatment: oral pan-JAK inhibitor, 5-10 mg twice daily. CD4+ and CD8+ T cells were sorted from PBMCs stained for CD3, CD4 and CD8. As the sequencing template, cDNA was produced by extracting RNA and reverse transcribing it. Sequenced by immunoSEQ multiplex PCR; TCRdb stores in-frame clones only, minus some. The data hold roughly 100,000 clones, with 50% to 75% observed a single time.

The input for sequencing was CD8+ T cells sorted from blood, taken at week 4, from a patient treated with tofacitinib. The chain has TRBV4-2 and TRBJ2-3; TRBD2 aligns across 7 bases. The TCR was taken from a human donor with alopecia areata. The CDR3: CASSQDRGGTDTQYF. The CDR3 coding sequence is TGTGCCAGCAGCCAAGATCGGGGGGGCACAGATACGCAGTATTTT.